The 7 T cell receptor beta chains below all came from one sample that was sequenced in a study of blood T cell repertoires in COVID-19. The data were produced by immunoSEQ multiplex PCR, yet TCRdb's version contains in-frame clones alone and is incomplete. The sample holds over 65,000 clones, about three quarters seen once. The specimen was peripheral blood. Source of these receptors: a human donor in a cohort sampled during active COVID-19.

The chain employs TRBV6-1 and TRBJ2-7, with 8 bases aligning to TRBD2. This CDR3 contains 15 residues. In germline, CDR1 is MNHNS, CDR2 SASEGT. The J segment lost 1 base and the V segment lost 1 base, leaving 3 bases of the junction unmatched. The CDR3 coding sequence is TGTGCCAGCAGTGAAGAGGCGGGAGGTTCCTACGAGCAGTACTTC. It is translated as CASSEEAGGSYEQYF.

V and J are TRBV5-1 and TRBJ1-1; D is unclear. Deletions cut 3 bases from V and 0 bases from J, with 15 bases between. CDR1 and CDR2 (germline): SGHRS, YFSETQ. The CDR3 loop spans 16 amino acids. The CDR3 DNA follows: TGCGCCAGCAGCTCCGCGGCTGAGAGTATGAACACTGAAGCTTTCTTT. Residues: CASSSAAESMNTEAFF.

This clone showed up just a few times. The chain has TRBV19 and TRBJ2-7; 9 bases are a match to TRBD1. The trim removed 3 bases at V and 5 bases at J, leaving 8 bases unmatched. CDR1 is LNHDA, CDR2 SQIVND, per germline (reference sequence). The CDR3 consists of 15 residues. The CDR3 loop is CASSITGTGSHEQYF. CDR3 sequence (DNA): TGTGCCAGTAGTATTACCGGGACAGGGTCGCACGAGCAGTACTTC. The whole variable domain, filled in from reference TRBV19 and TRBJ2-7, reads DGGITQSPKYLFRKEGQNVTLSCEQNLNHDAMYWYRQDPGQGLRLIYYSQIVNDFQKGDIAEGYSVSREKKESFPLTVTSAQKNPTAFYLCASSITGTGSHEQYFGPGTRLTVT.

In its sample, this clone was seen once. The chain has TRBV27 and TRBJ2-5; no definite D call. CDR1 and CDR2 from the germline V gene are MNHEY and SMNVEV (reference sequence). V lost 5 bases and J lost 7, with 8 bases in between. The CDR3 totals 11 residues. CDR3 loop: CASSALGTQYF. CDR3 bases: TGTGCCAGCAGTGCCCTCGGGACCCAGTACTTC.

The chain carries TRBV27 and TRBJ2-5, with D possibly being TRBD2 (6 bases). Germline V CDR1 and CDR2: MNHEY, SMNVEV (reference sequence). V lost 6 bases and J lost 1, with 18 bases in between. The CDR3 length is 16 residues. Written as DNA, the CDR3 is TGTGCCAGCAGAAGGTTCGGTGAGACTAGCCAAGAGACCCAGTACTTC. The encoded protein is CASRRFGETSQETQYF.

J is TRBJ2-3 and V is TRBV27; 9 bases map to TRBD2. Germline V lookup: CDR1 MNHEY, CDR2 SMNVEV (reference sequence). There are 14 residues in the CDR3. Trimming cost V 3 bases and J 4 bases; bases outside gene matches: 2. The CDR3 protein is CASSFEREADTQYF. DNA of the CDR3: TGTGCCAGCAGTTTCGAGCGGGAGGCAGATACGCAGTATTTT.

This clone showed up just a few times. This chain uses TRBV6-5 with TRBJ2-3, with D perhaps matching TRBD2 (6 bases). V was pared by 6 bases and J by 7 bases, with 14 bases between. This CDR3 comprises 13 residues. The germline V gene has CDR1 MNHEY and CDR2 SVGAGI. The CDR3 protein is CASRPGGAYTQYF. The CDR3, as DNA: TGTGCCAGCAGGCCCGGCGGGGCATATACGCAGTATTTT.